The 9 T cell receptor beta chains reported below all come from one sample, sequenced in a study of blood T cell repertoires in COVID-19. Repertoires were generated with immunoSEQ multiplex PCR, while TCRdb's copy carries only in-frame clones and drops some. This sample has 120,000 or so clones; more than 70% occur once, and the top ten carry approximately 4%. The sequenced sample was peripheral blood. The source is a woman aged 55-70 years with acute or convalescent COVID-19.

The chain recombines TRBV3-1 (or the pseudogene TRBV3-2) with TRBJ1-1; D not certain. Germline V gene lookup returns CDR1 LGHDT and CDR2 YNNKEL (reference sequence). The CDR3 has 15 amino acids. Trimming shortened V by 4 bases and J by 2 bases, and 14 bases separated the two germline ends. The CDR3 loop is CASSPRGALNTEAFF. The CDR3 DNA follows: TGTGCCAGCAGCCCAAGAGGCGCGTTAAACACTGAAGCTTTCTTT.

This clone has a handful of counts. At the DNA level, this CDR3 is encoded by other sequences in the same sample as well. V gene TRBV19 combines with J gene TRBJ2-3; 7 nucleotides match TRBD2. The trim removed 6 bases at V and 9 bases at J, leaving 15 bases unmatched. The CDR3 sequence is 15 residues long. The germline CDR1 and CDR2 sequences are LNHDA and SQIVND (reference sequence). Here the CDR3 DNA reads TGTGCCAGTAGCACGGGGGAGGGTCGTGGGGGGACGCAGTATTTT. This gives the protein CASSTGEGRGGTQYF.

In this sample, this clone turned up a few times. The chain recombines TRBV28 with TRBJ1-5; no definite D call. Between the trimmed V and J ends, which lost 6 bases and 1 base, there was a span of 13 bases. Per germline, CDR1 MDHEN and CDR2 SYDVKM. The CDR3 has 15 residues. Here the CDR3 DNA reads TGTGCCAGCAGCCGGACTGCTTTAAGCAATCAGCCCCAGCATTTT. This translates into CASSRTALSNQPQHF.

V gene TRBV3-1 (or the pseudogene TRBV3-2) combines with J gene TRBJ1-2, with D perhaps matching TRBD1 (5 bases). This CDR3 spans 14 amino acids. Trimming stripped 0 bases from V and 4 bases from J, with 9 bases between. Germline V gene lookup returns CDR1 LGHDT and CDR2 YNNKEL (reference sequence). The CDR3 DNA reads as TGTGCCAGCAGCCAAGATGTGACAGCCTATGGCTACACCTTC. Its translation is CASSQDVTAYGYTF.

The genes are TRBV28 and TRBJ2-5; possible D gene TRBD1, 6 bases. Germline values: CDR1 MDHEN, CDR2 SYDVKM. The CDR3 length is 15 residues. V lost 3 bases to trimming and J lost 7 bases, with 18 bases between them. The chain's CDR3 is CASSLRGWGPRTQYF. In nucleotides, the CDR3 is TGTGCCAGCAGTTTGAGAGGGTGGGGGCCAAGGACCCAGTACTTC.

The chain has TRBV6-5 and TRBJ2-7, with TRBD1 identical over 11 bases. The germline CDR1 and CDR2 sequences are MNHEY and SVGAGI. The length of the CDR3 is 14 residues. The V and J ends lost 5 bases and 5 bases, in that order; junction bases with no gene match: 5. CDR3: CASSLRTGGDEQYF. The DNA for the CDR3 is TGTGCCAGCAGTCTCCGGACAGGGGGCGACGAGCAGTACTTC.

This chain connects TRBV5-6 to TRBJ1-2, with D unclear. The CDR3 length is 14 residues. Germline-derived CDR1 and CDR2 are SGHDT and YYEEEE. Trimming shortened V by 2 bases and J by 4 bases, and 12 bases separated the two germline ends. The CDR3 sequence: CASSLFRVSYGYTF. Here the CDR3 DNA reads TGTGCCAGCAGCTTATTTCGGGTCTCCTATGGCTACACCTTC. Combining the CDR3 with reference TRBV5-6 and TRBJ1-2 gives the whole variable domain DAGVTQSPTHLIKTRGQQVTLRCSPKSGHDTVSWYQQALGQGPQFIFQYYEEEERQRGNFPDRFSGHQFPNYSSELNVNALLLGDSALYLCASSLFRVSYGYTFGSGTRLTVV.

This clone was detected only once. The chain is built from TRBV5-1 and TRBJ2-3; 10 bases align to TRBD1. V shed 2 bases, J shed 7 bases, and the junction held 10 bases outside the gene matches. The CDR3 has 16 amino acids. Germline lookup yields CDR1 SGHRS and CDR2 YFSETQ. CDR3 in amino acids: CASSLGGTGEMNTQYF. CDR3 sequence (DNA): TGCGCCAGCAGCTTAGGAGGGACAGGGGAGATGAATACGCAGTATTTT.

The V gene is TRBV19, the J gene TRBJ2-5, with TRBD2 identical over 12 bases. The junction had 10 bases not matched to a gene; V was cut back by 4 bases and J by 4 bases. The CDR3 length is 17 residues. CDR1 and CDR2 from the germline V gene are LNHDA and SQIVND (reference sequence). The CDR3, as DNA: TGTGCCAGTAGTACTCTGACTAGCGGGAGAAGGGGAGAGACCCAGTACTTC. Translated: CASSTLTSGRRGETQYF.